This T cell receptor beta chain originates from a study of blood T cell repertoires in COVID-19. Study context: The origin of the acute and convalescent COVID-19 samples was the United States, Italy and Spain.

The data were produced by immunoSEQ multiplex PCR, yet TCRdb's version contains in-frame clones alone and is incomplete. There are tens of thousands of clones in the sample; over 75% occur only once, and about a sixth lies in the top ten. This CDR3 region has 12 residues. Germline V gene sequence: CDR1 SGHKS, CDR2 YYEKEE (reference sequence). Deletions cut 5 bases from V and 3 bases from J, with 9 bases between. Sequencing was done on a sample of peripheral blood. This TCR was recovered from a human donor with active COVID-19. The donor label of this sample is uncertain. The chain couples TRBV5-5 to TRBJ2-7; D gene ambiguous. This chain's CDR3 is CASSIIDYEQYF. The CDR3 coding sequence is TGTGCCAGCAGTATTATAGACTACGAGCAGTACTTC.